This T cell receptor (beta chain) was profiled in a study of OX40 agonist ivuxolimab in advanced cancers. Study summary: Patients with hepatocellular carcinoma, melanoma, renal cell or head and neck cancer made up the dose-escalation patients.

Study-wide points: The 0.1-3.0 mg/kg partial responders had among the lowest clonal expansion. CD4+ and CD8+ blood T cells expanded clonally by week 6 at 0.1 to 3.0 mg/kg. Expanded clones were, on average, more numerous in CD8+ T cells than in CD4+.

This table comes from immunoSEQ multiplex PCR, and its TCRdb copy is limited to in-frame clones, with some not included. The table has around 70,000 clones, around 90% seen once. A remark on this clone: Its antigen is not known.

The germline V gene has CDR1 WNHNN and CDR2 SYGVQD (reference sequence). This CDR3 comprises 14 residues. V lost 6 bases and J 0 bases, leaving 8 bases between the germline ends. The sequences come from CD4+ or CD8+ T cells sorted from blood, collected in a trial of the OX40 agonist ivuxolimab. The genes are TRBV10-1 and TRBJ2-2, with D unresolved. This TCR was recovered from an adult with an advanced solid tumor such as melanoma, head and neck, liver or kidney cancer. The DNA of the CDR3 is TGCGCCAGCAGGACACTCGCGAACACCGGGGAGCTGTTTTTT. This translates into CASRTLANTGELFF.